This TCR beta chain was captured in a study of blood T cell repertoires in COVID-19. Study-wide context: The United States, Italy and Spain were the sources of the acute and convalescent COVID-19 samples. T cells, B-cell-depleted T cells, or PBMCs supplied cDNA or gDNA.

The CDR3 covers 14 residues. Trimming stripped 2 bases from V and 6 bases from J, with 12 bases between. Germline CDR1 and CDR2: KGHDR and SFDVKD. Study processing details: How many nucleated cells were present was estimated from reference gene primer amplification. Libraries were prepared by immunoSEQ multiplex PCR; TCRdb keeps only in-frame clonotypes and omits some of them. V and J calls plus clone size are reproduced from that table; the DNA served to infer D and trimming. This table holds approximately 210,000 clones, 65% to 85% found once. The chain employs TRBV24-1 and TRBJ1-1; possible D gene TRBD1, 5 bases. The clonotype was recovered from a man aged 50 to 59 with active or convalescent COVID-19. Source material: peripheral blood. In nucleotides, the CDR3 is TGTGCCACCAGTGATTCACAGGTTTCTCCTGAAGCTTTCTTT. Its protein is CATSDSQVSPEAFF.